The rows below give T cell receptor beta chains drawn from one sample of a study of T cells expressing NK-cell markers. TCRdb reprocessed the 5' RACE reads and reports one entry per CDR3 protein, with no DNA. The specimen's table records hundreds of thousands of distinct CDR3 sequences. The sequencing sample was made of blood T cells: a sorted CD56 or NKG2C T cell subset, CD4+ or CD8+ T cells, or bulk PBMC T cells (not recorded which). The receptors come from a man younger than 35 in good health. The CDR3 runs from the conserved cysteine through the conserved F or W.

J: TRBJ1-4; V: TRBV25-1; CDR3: CASRRTGQADEKLFF
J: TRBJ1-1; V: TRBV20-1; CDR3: CSAFTGTGVTEAFF
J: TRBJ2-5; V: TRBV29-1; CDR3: CSAPGLAVQETQYF
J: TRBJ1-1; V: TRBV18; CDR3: CASSPGQIMNTEAFF
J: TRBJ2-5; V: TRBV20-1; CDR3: CSAADTGQFQETQYF
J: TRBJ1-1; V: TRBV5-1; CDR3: CASSSPPSGTGMRSTEAFF
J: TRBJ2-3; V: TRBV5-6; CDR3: CASSLGTYTDTQYF
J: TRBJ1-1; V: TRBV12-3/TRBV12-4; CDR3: CASSPGRNTEAFF
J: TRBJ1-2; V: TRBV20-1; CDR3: CSASLTGGGYTF
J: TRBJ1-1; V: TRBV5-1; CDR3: CASSETMNTEAFF
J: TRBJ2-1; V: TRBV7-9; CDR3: CASSLNATGDFDNEQFF
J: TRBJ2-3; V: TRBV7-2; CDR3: CASSFDREVDTQYF
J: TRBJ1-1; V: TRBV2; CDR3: CASSILVLAGEAFF
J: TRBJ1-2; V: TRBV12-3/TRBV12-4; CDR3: CASRAQGRNGYTF
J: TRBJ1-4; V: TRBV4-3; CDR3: CASSPGGEVEKLFF
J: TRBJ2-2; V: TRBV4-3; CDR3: CASSQTTYRVTGELFF
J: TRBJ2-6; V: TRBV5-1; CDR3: CASSLAEVSGANVLTF
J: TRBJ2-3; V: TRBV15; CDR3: CATSWRQGPDTQYF
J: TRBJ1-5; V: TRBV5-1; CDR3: CASSLDGNQPQHF
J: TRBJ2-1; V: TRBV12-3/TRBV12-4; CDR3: CASSLGLAGFEQFF
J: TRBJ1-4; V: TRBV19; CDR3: CASSTGDLNEKLFF
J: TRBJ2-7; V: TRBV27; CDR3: CASSLWSRPASYEQYF
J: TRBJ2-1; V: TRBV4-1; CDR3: CASSQDPTGEDNEQFF
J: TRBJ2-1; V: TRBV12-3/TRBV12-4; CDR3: CASKSGGYNEQFF
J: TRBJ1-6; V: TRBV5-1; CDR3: CASSRIGFSPLHF
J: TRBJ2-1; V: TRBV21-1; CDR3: CASSKDELAAESEQFF
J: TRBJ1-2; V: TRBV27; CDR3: CASSLSKREGIGYGYTF
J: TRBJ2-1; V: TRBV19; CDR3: CASSDPALRTYNEQFF
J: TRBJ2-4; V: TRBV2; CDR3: CASSYRVGAKNIQYF
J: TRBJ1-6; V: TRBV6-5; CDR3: CASSSTGTGKNSPLHF
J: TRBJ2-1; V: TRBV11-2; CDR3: CASSPVRGARNEQFF
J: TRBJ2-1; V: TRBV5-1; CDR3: CASSLRGEPAPRNEQFF
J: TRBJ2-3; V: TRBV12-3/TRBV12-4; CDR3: CASSIPRTSGTDTQYF
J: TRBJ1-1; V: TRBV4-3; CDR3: CASSQVLGGTTEAFF
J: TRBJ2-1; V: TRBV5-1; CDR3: CASSLNQGARYNEQFF
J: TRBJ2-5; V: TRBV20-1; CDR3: CSARDGNRGRETQYF
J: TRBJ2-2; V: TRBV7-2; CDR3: CASSSMSGGGELFF
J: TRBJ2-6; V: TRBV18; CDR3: CASSPPWGARIGANVLTF
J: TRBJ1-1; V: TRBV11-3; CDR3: CASSEEAVEAFF
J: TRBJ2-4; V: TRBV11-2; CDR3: CASSSTDTPQNIQYF
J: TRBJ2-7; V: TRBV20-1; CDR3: CSARLPEGGAYEQYF
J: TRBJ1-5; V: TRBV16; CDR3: CASSQWGRGDQPQHF
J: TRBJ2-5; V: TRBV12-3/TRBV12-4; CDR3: CASGGLSETQYF
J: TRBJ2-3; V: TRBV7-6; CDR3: CASSTKVAGDTDTQYF
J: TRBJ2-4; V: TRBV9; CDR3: CASSGTGTEVDIQYF
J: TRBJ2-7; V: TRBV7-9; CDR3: CATTRLADYEQYF
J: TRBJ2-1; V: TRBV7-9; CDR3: CASASRGKYNEQFF
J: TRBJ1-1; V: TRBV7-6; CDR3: CASSLAPSENMNTEAFF
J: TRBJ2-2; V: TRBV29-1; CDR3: CSVEGITNTGELFF
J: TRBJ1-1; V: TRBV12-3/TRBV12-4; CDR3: CASSSRGTEAFF
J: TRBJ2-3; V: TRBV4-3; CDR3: CASSLTARGSGTDTQYF
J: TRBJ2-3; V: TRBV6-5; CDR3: CASNRGGRTSTDTQYF
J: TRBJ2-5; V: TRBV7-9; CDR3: CASRTMGTVKETQYF